This T cell receptor beta chain originates from a study of graft-versus-host responses after intestinal transplantation. The study's findings and limits: The study found high graft-versus-host to host-versus-graft clonal ratios in allografts of patients with graft-donor T cell macrochimerism. Recipient marrow harbored GvH clones, some of which surfaced first in ileum or blood.

The CDR3 is 16 amino acids. V trimming: 0 bases; J trimming: 7 bases; junction bases outside the gene matches: 5. Per germline, CDR1 SQVTM and CDR2 ANQGSEA. The table came from immunoSEQ multiplex PCR; TCRdb's copy has only in-frame clones and leaves some out. Of some 92,000 clones in the sample, 80% to 95% were seen once. Worth noting for this clone: The antigen is not known.

V gene TRBV29-1 combines with J gene TRBJ2-1, with 14 positions matching TRBD2. Sequencing was performed on unstimulated CD4+ T cells sorted from spleen or lymph node cells, taken before intestinal transplant. The receptor comes from a human donor who received an intestinal transplant. CDR3 nucleotide sequence: TGCAGCGTTGAAGACGGACTAGCGGGAGGTCAAAATGAGCAGTTCTTC. As protein: CSVEDGLAGGQNEQFF.